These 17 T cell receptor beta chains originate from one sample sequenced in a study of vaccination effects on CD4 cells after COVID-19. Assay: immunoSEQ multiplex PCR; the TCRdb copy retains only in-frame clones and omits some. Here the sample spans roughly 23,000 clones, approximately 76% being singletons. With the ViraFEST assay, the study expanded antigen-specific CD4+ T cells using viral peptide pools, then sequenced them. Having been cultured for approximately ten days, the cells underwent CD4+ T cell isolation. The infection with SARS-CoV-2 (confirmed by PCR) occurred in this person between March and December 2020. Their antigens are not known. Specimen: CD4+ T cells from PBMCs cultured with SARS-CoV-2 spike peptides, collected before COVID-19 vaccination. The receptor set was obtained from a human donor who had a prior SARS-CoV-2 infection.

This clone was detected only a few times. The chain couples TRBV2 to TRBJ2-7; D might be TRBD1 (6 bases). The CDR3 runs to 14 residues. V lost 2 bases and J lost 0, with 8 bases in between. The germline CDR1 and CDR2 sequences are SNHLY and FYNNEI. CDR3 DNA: TGTGCCAGCAGTGAACAGGGGAGCTCCTACGAGCAGTACTTC. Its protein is CASSEQGSSYEQYF.

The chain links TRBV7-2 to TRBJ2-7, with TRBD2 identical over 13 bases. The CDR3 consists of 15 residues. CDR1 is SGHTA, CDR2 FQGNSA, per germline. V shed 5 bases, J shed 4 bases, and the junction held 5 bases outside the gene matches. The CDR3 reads CASSPRTSGSYEQYF. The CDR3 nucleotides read TGTGCCAGCAGCCCGCGGACTAGCGGGAGTTACGAGCAGTACTTC.

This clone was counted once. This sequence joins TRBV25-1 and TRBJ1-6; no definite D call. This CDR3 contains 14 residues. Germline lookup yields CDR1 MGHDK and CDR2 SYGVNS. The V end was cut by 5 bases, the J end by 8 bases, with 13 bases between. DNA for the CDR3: TGTGCCAGCAGTCCGACGGGTGGGGATTCACCCCTCCACTTT. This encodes CASSPTGGDSPLHF.

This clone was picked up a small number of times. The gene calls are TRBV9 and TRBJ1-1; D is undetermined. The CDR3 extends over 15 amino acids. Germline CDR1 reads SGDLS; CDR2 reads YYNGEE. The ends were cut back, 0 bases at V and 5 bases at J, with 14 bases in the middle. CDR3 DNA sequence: TGTGCCAGCAGCGTAGACACATCCCGGGAGACTGAAGCTTTCTTT. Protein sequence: CASSVDTSRETEAFF.

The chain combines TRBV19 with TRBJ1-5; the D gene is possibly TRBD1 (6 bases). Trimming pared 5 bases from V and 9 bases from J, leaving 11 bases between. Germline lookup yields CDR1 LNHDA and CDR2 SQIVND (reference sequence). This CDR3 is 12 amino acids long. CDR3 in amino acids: CASSPQGPPQHF. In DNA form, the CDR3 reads TGTGCCAGTAGTCCACAGGGCCCGCCCCAGCATTTT.

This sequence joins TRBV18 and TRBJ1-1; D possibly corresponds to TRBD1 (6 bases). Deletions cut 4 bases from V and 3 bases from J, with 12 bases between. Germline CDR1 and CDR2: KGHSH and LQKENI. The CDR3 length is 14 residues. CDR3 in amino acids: CASSRTPGDTEAFF. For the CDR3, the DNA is TGTGCCAGCTCACGCACGCCAGGGGACACTGAAGCTTTCTTT.

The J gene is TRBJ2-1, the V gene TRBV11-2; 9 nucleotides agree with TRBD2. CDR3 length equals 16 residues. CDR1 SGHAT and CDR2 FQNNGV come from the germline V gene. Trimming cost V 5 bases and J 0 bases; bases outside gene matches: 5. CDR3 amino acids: CASSIRLAASYNEQFF. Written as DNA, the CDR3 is TGTGCCAGCAGCATCCGACTAGCGGCCTCCTACAATGAGCAGTTCTTC.

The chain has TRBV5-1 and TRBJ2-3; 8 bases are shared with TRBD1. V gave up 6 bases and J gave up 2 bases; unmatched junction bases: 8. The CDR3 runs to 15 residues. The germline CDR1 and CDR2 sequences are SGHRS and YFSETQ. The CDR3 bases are TGCGCCAGCAACGTTCGGACAGGGACCACAGATACGCAGTATTTT. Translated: CASNVRTGTTDTQYF.

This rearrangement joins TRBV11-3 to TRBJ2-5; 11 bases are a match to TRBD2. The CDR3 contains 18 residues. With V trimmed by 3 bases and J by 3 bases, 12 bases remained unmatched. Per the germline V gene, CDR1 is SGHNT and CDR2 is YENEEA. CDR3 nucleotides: TGTGCCAGCAGCTTTATTAGCGGGAGGGCCGGTAGAGAAGAGACCCAGTACTTC. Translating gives CASSFISGRAGREETQYF.

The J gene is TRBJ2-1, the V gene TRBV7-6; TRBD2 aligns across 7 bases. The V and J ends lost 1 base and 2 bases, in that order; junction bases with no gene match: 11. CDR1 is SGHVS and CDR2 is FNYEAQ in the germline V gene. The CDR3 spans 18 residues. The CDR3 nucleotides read TGTGCCAGCAGCTTAGACCGGCGGACTAGTTTTCCCTACAATGAGCAGTTCTTC. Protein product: CASSLDRRTSFPYNEQFF.

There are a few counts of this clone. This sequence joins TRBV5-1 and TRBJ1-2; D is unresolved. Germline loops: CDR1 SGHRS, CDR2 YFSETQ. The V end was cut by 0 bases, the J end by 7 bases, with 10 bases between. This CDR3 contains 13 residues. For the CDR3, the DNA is TGCGCCAGCAGCTTGGACGCGGTGAGTGGCTACACCTTC. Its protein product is CASSLDAVSGYTF.

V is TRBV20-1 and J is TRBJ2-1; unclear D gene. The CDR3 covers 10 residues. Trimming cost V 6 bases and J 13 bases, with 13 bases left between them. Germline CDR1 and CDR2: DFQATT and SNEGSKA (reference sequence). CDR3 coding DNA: TGCAGTGCCAGTGGGTGTTTTCAGTTCTTC. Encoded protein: CSASGCFQFF.

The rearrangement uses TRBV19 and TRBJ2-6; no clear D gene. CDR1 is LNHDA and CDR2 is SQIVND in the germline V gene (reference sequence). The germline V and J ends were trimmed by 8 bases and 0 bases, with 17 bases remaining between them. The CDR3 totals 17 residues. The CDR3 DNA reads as TGTGCCAGTTCATCTGTGATGAGAGGCTCTGGGGCCAACGTCCTGACTTTC. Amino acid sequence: CASSSVMRGSGANVLTF.

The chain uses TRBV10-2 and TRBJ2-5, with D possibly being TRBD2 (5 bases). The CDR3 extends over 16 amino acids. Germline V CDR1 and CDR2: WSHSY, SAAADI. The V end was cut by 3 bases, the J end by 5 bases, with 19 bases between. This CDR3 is CASSEGLGGYLETQYF. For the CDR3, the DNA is TGCGCCAGCAGTGAAGGGTTAGGAGGTTACCTTGAGACCCAGTACTTC.

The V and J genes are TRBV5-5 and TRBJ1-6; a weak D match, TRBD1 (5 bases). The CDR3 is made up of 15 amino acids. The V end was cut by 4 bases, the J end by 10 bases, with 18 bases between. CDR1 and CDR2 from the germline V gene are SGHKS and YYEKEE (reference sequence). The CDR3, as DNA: TGTGCCAGCAGCACCCGAGGGGCGATAGGATCACCCCTCCACTTT. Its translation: CASSTRGAIGSPLHF.

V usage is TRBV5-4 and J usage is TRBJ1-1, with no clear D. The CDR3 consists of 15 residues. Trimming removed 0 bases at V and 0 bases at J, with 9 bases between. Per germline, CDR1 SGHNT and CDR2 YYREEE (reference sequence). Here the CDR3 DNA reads TGTGCCAGCAGCTTGGCCCTTAATTTGAACACTGAAGCTTTCTTT. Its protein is CASSLALNLNTEAFF.

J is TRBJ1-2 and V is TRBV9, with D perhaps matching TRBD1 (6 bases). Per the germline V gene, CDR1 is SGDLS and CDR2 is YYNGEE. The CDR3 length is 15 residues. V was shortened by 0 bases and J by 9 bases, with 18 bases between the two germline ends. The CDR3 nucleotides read TGTGCCAGCAGCGTAGCAGGGGACCCGGCTCGAAGCTACACCTTC. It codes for CASSVAGDPARSYTF. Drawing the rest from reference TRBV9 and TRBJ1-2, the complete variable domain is DSGVTQTPKHLITATGQRVTLRCSPRSGDLSVYWYQQSLDQGLQFLIQYYNGEERAKGNILERFSAQQFPDLHSELNLSSLELGDSALYFCASSVAGDPARSYTFGSGTRLTVV.